This T cell receptor beta chain was documented in a study of cytomegalovirus exposure and HLA in healthy donors (dated 2017 in TCRdb). General notes on the study: According to an earlier analysis of several hundred of the donors, some 170 million T cells yielded 90 million to 130 million unique TCR beta sequences and approximately 300 Gb of sequence data. To predict cytomegalovirus infection status, the study combined high-throughput TCR immunosequencing, statistical association of individual TCRs with disease status, and machine learning. Along with the roughly 610-subject first cohort, a separate validation cohort of over a hundred different subjects was used. The later analysis used no new phenotypic data to find candidate immune exposures, relying instead on TCR beta sequences and their occurrence across donors. A later genetic analysis took genome-wide SNP genotypes for about three fifths of the 666 donors and used that subset as a discovery cohort. The study aimed to test whether cataloging public T cell receptors could reveal signatures of past pathogen exposure. The genetic ancestry cluster associated with self-reported Caucasian donors included about 84% of the roughly 390 genotyped donors. A later analysis re-examined previously published TCR beta repertoires from 500 to 700 donors and added high-resolution HLA genotyping to investigate patterns of TCR occurrence. The study profiled the T cell repertoires of hundreds of subjects by immunosequencing and related them to cytomegalovirus serostatus. Both class I and class II loci were covered by HLA typing, at four-digit resolution. The number of typed donors differed by locus: about 620-640 for A, B, C, DRB1 and DQB1; about 520 for DQA1; some 610 for DPA1; and approximately 450 for DPB1. All discovery cohort repertoires had been generated on a single sequencing platform. To decide whether each TCR beta V gene segment behaved as functional or pseudogenic, an earlier analysis of some 600 of the donors relied on high-throughput TCR beta sequencing. Donor age, sex, ethnicity and CMV serostatus were compiled alongside the repertoire data. Across 300 to 400 genotyped donors of the cohort, an average of roughly 250,000 unique TCR beta nucleotide sequences per donor were sequenced, and 15% to 20% of those sequences were non-productive. An early release covering some 640 HLA-typed donors comprised about 300 gigabases of sequencing data and around 86 million unique TCR sequences. Because of strong linkage in the cohort, five DR-DQ haplotypes were treated as single units for association and clustering. The study at large found these results: In a later genetic analysis, a missense DCLRE1C variant was associated with V-gene and J-gene trimming of TCR beta chains, and the association was replicated in an independent cohort. Most TCR sequences were seen in very few donors, while some public TCRs were found in many individuals. The 87-base-pair reads could not distinguish some IMGT-functional V segments, including TRBV6-2 and TRBV6-3, so those segments were excluded. The sequencing pipeline was judged likely to have produced a cluster of highly shared sequence variants as a technical artifact. A further reported finding was that TCR beta sequences accurately predicted the HLA-A and HLA-B alleles for most subjects in the first cohort. Broadly in line with IMGT annotations, most TCR beta V segments showed up in productive rearrangements about 87% or about 30% of the time in an earlier analysis of around 600 of the donors. Immune exposure information for the cohort was limited to CMV serostatus. Only TCR beta chains were sequenced in this cohort, and the absence of alpha or paired-chain data limited detectable features. A few of the identified cytomegalovirus-associated TCR beta chains were confirmed in vitro to be specific for cytomegalovirus antigens. Linkage disequilibrium might explain the correlated functional status among segregating V segments, but an unknown experimental factor could not be ruled out. A later analysis found that TCR association rates varied across HLA loci, with DRB1 alleles showing the most associated TCRs and HLA-C alleles the fewest. At a false discovery rate of 0.05, a later analysis linked approximately 18,000 TCR beta sequences to specific HLA alleles. Roughly uniform sequencing depth across donors was assumed in presence/absence analyses, although this assumption may not hold. When HLA alleles, especially DR and DQ, strongly co-occurred, TCR associations were difficult to assign to individual alleles. In a later analysis, most CMV-associated TCR beta chains were found to appear HLA-restricted, with HLA associations seemingly driven largely by CMV exposure. A later analysis found that HLA-associated TCR beta chains were more clonally expanded and had lower generation probabilities than equally common non-associated chains. Because HLA typing was unavailable for some donors at each locus, only the typed subset was used in association tests. Several of the top co-occurrence clusters appeared to be linked to parvovirus B19, influenza, CMV and Epstein-Barr virus, according to a later analysis. Cytomegalovirus status was reported to be diagnosed by the classifier with high specificity and sensitivity in both the original and validation cohorts. Compared with the approximately 600-donor mean, donors in an Asian-associated ancestry cluster had fewer N-insertions in productive TCRs, according to a later genetic analysis. The earlier analysis of almost 600 of the donors excluded some 16 rarely observed V segments, including chromosome 9 orphons, because counts were too low. The authors suggested that the approach could potentially be extended to other disease states and immunological phenotypes. The study listed 150 to 200 TCR beta chains as associated with cytomegalovirus.

This clone was seen a handful of times. Its antigen specificity is not known. No much larger clonotype is one base removed from it; base qualities were not supplied. The library relied on the immunoSEQ multiplex PCR assay. For the multiplex PCR, a mixture combining 60 forward primers for TCR Vbeta segments and 13 reverse primers for TCR Jbeta segments was used. The CDR3 region of rearranged TCR beta genes was amplified from genomic DNA with a multiplex PCR assay. Amplified TCR beta libraries were sequenced as 87-base-pair reads on the Illumina HiSeq System. The original methods were these. Across the 640 or so repertoires, a later analysis counted about 81 million unique TCR beta chains, around 11 million of which were shared by at least two donors. Raw reads were error-corrected and collapsed into unique sequences with a nearest-neighbor algorithm that merged closely related sequences to remove PCR and sequencing errors. CDR3 sequences were aligned to IMGT reference sequences to assign V, D and J gene segments. Each retained sequence needed at least a six-nucleotide match to both a V gene segment and a J gene segment. Rearrangements were called productive when the CDR3 lacked stop codons and stayed in frame with V and J; all others were non-productive. CDR3 was defined according to IMGT convention as the region running from the second conserved V-encoded cysteine to the conserved J-encoded phenylalanine. Sequences without an unambiguous match to a single V gene segment were excluded from the earlier analysis of about 630 of the donors. In an earlier analysis of almost 600 of the donors, a V segment was called functional when productive rearrangements were above 56.7%, and segregating when the standard deviation between donors exceeded 5%. To diagnose cytomegalovirus status from the catalog of TCR beta chain sequences, a statistical classification framework was built. In a later analysis, TCR nucleotide sequences were compared against IMGT/GENE-DB human TR gene sequences so that V and J genes could be assigned. The TCRdist pipeline was used in a later analysis to assign CDR3 sequences and most-parsimonious VDJ recombination scenarios. A later analysis defined each TCR beta chain by its CDR3 amino acid sequence plus V-gene family, and excluded reads lacking a unique V-gene family. In a later analysis, 500 to 700 highly shared, low-generation-probability nucleotide sequences were removed to address suspected cross-contamination and a sequencing artifact. A later analysis calculated a clonal expansion index for each public chain from normalized within-repertoire ranks of inferred template counts. A later analysis computed generation probabilities with a VDJ recombination model fitted to out-of-frame rearrangements, and checked the results against IGoR. In a later analysis, TCR-TCR, TCR-HLA and TCR-CMV co-occurrence was scored with hypergeometric tests, and a repertoire-size bias correction was applied to TCR pairs. In a later analysis, false discovery rates were estimated by permuting HLA or CMV assignments 20 times. A later analysis grouped co-occurring TCRs with DBSCAN, adding TCRdist sequence similarity when clustering within HLA-allele-positive subsets. Co-occurrence clustering excluded repertoires with fewer than 30,000 or more than 120,000 public chains, plus five with anomalous nucleotide sharing. TCRdb took this table from immuneACCESS and kept in-frame rearrangements with V and J called. Such tables lack part of the clones; where checked against another copy, unresolved V genes explain under half of the gap, and the rest is unexplained. V, J and clone size derive from that table, while D and trimming were established from the DNA sequence. Counted in this sample were 100,000 or so clones; about 13% of them appeared once. About a sixth of the sample goes to the ten largest clones.

In total, 500 to 700 healthy bone marrow donors made up the cohort. All cohort members were sampled while nominally healthy, although unrecorded immune exposures were likely present. The donor tested CMV seropositive, placing the donor among the 289 seropositive members of the cohort. Each donor provided a peripheral blood sample, and peripheral blood mononuclear cells were used for TCR beta sequencing. The Qiagen DNeasy Blood Extraction Kit was used to extract genomic DNA from the blood cell samples. Reading the germline V gene gives CDR1 SGHRS and CDR2 YFSETQ. V ends up 4 bases short and J 2 bases short, with an unmatched junction base count of 2. From the cysteine up to the phenylalanine, the CDR3 has a length of 13 residues. The entry retains the CDR3 DNA only, 39 bases that are in frame from base 1.

The sequence derives from a man aged 40-49 years in good health and CMV-seropositive. Sequencing was carried out using PBMCs. The receptor chain draws on TRBV5-1 and TRBJ1-1, with TRBD1 identical over 7 junction bases. The sequenced DNA is TGCGCCAGCAGCCGGGACAGTAACACTGAAGCTTTCTTT. Its translation reads: CASSRDSNTEAFF.